This T cell receptor (beta chain) comes out of a study of blood T cell repertoires in COVID-19. This CDR3 has 13 residues. The germline V and J ends were trimmed by 6 bases and 8 bases, with 16 bases remaining between them. The germline CDR1 and CDR2 sequences are MNHEY and SVGAGI. Data came from immunoSEQ multiplex PCR; TCRdb stores just in-frame clones and leaves some out. The table lists about 350,000 clones, around 90% of them singletons. Sequencing input: peripheral blood. V usage is TRBV6-5 and J usage is TRBJ1-2; D not certain. The TCR comes from a woman aged 55-70 years with COVID-19, enrolled during active disease. The CDR3 bases are TGTGCCAGCAGCCGACCTGAGGCTGGAGGCTACACCTTC. Amino acid sequence: CASSRPEAGGYTF.